The next 11 T cell receptor beta chains were all read from a single sample in a study of identical twins (TCRdb year 2016). Libraries were built with 5' RACE. The instrument was an Illumina HiSeq 2000. The public reads were run again by TCRdb, first through fastp at Q25 and then through MiXCR, and only productive beta chains were kept. Each CDR3 protein appears once, grouped with its most common genes and DNA. The sample table holds about 720,000 distinct CDR3 sequences, of which about 20% were seen once. The ten largest clones capture around 13% of the sample. These records were also assigned to another study, of T cells expressing NK-cell markers.

What was sequenced was PBMCs. These receptors were collected from a woman aged 18-29 years in good health.

The chain is built from TRBV7-9 and TRBJ2-5; D is undetermined. The CDR3 is 14 residues long. Trimming stripped 8 bases from V and 1 base from J, with 14 bases between. Germline assignment: CDR1 SEHNR and CDR2 FQNEAQ (reference sequence). This chain's CDR3 is CASGFRDTQETQYF. The CDR3 DNA sequence: TGTGCCAGCGGATTCAGAGATACCCAAGAGACCCAGTACTTC.

The chain employs TRBV20-1 and TRBJ1-6; no reliable D call. There are 13 residues in the CDR3. V gave up 2 bases and J gave up 7 bases, with 9 bases separating them. Germline V gene lookup returns CDR1 DFQATT and CDR2 SNEGSKA (reference sequence). The CDR3 coding sequence is TGCAGTGCTAGATTTACAGCGAATTCACCCCTCCACTTT. This encodes CSARFTANSPLHF.

The chain combines TRBV27 with TRBJ2-1, with D possibly matching TRBD2 (7 bases). Trimming left V 1 base short and J 4 bases short, with 11 bases between. From germline, CDR1 is MNHEY and CDR2 SMNVEV (reference sequence). This CDR3 has 15 residues. The CDR3 DNA sequence: TGTGCCAGCAGTTTATACGGGGGGCTATACAATGAGCAGTTCTTC. Its protein is CASSLYGGLYNEQFF.

The chain carries TRBV11-1 and TRBJ2-4; possibly TRBD1 for D (6 bases). CDR1 SGHAT and CDR2 FQDESV come from the germline V gene (reference sequence). The length of the CDR3 is 18 residues. Deletions cut 7 bases from V and 2 bases from J, with 24 bases between. The CDR3 region has the DNA TGTGCCAGCACTTTCTGGGGCAGGGGCTGGGAGACCAAAAACATTCAGTACTTC. Its protein is CASTFWGRGWETKNIQYF.

V usage is TRBV12-3 or TRBV12-4 and J usage is TRBJ2-3; 11 bases map to TRBD2. The CDR3 covers 16 residues. The trim removed 10 bases at V and 7 bases at J, leaving 16 bases unmatched. The CDR3 reads CATSPRTSGYHHTQYF. CDR3 DNA sequence: TGTGCCACCAGCCCTCGGACTAGCGGGTATCATCATACGCAGTATTTT.

This clonotype has just a few counts. V is TRBV7-2 and J is TRBJ2-1; D may correspond to TRBD1 or TRBD2 (5 bases each). CDR1 is SGHTA and CDR2 is FQGNSA in the germline V gene. V shed 5 bases and J shed 10 bases, with 15 bases lying between them. The CDR3 is 13 amino acids. The CDR3 protein is CASSIGTGTEQFF. For the CDR3, the DNA is TGTGCCAGCAGCATAGGCACCGGGACCGAGCAGTTCTTC.

The chain recombines TRBV24-1 with TRBJ2-3; D possibly corresponds to TRBD1 (7 bases). The CDR3 contains 17 residues. V was shortened by 5 bases and J by 2 bases, with 19 bases between the two germline ends. The germline V gene has CDR1 KGHDR and CDR2 SFDVKD. CDR3 DNA sequence: TGTGCCACCAGTGCCCCTCCAGGGGGGCAAAACACAGATACGCAGTATTTT. Its protein product is CATSAPPGGQNTDTQYF.

DNA of the CDR3: TGCGCCACCAGAATTGGCGGGGGGGACAATGAGCAGTTCTTC. It yields the protein CATRIGGGDNEQFF. J is TRBJ2-1 and V is TRBV10-2; 9 bases agree with TRBD2. The CDR3 is made up of 14 amino acids. V shed 10 bases and J 5 bases; nucleotides not matched to a gene: 9. The germline V gene has CDR1 WSHSY and CDR2 SAAADI.

The table lists this clonotype with a few counts. This rearrangement joins TRBV7-9 to TRBJ2-4; TRBD1 aligns across 7 bases. V shed 5 bases, J shed 6 bases, and the junction held 1 base outside the gene matches. Looked up from germline, CDR1 is SEHNR and CDR2 is FQNEAQ (reference sequence). CDR3 length: 12 residues. The CDR3 sequence: CASSPGGNIQYF. CDR3 in DNA: TGTGCCAGCAGCCCAGGGGGAAACATTCAGTACTTC.

This clonotype was observed a handful of times. The chain has TRBV12-3 or TRBV12-4 and TRBJ2-5, with 10 nucleotides matching TRBD2. V shed 7 bases and J 1 base; nucleotides not matched to a gene: 12. The CDR3 loop spans 17 amino acids. The CDR3 reads CASTSGILAGSQETQYF. CDR3 coding DNA: TGTGCCAGCACCTCGGGCATACTAGCGGGGTCCCAAGAGACCCAGTACTTC.

The chain uses TRBV7-2 and TRBJ1-5, with D tentatively TRBD1 (5 bases). The germline V gene has CDR1 SGHTA and CDR2 FQGNSA. The V end lost 6 bases, the J end lost 0 bases, and 15 bases lay between the germline ends. The CDR3 sequence is 16 residues long. CDR3 DNA: TGTGCCAGCAGTACAGGACGGATGAATAGCAATCAGCCCCAGCATTTT. Protein: CASSTGRMNSNQPQHF.